This TCR beta chain was sequenced for a study of CD8 T cells in Susac syndrome. RNA was extracted with the RNeasy kit, and a quantity of roughly 0.45 to 1 ug was reverse transcribed using random hexamers. TCRdb passed the immunoSEQ multiplex PCR reads through MiXCR, listing each CDR3 protein once. Here the sample spans roughly 130,000 distinct CDR3 sequences, roughly 94% being singletons. CDR3 size: 15 residues. The J segment lost 8 bases and the V segment lost 0 bases, leaving 7 bases of the junction unmatched. Germline V CDR1 and CDR2: DFQATT, SNEGSKA (reference sequence). TCR beta sequencing covered blood CD8+ and CD4+ T cells. Negative isolation was used for CD8+ and CD4+ T cells and FACS enrichment for TEMRA cells.

The clonotype originates from a human donor with multiple sclerosis. The rearrangement joins TRBV20-1 to TRBJ2-2, with 9 bases matching TRBD2. Sequenced sample: CD4+ T cells from PBMCs. CDR3 nucleotides: TGCAGTGCTAGAGATCCAATAGCGGGAGTTGGGGAGCTGTTTTTT. Encoded protein: CSARDPIAGVGELFF.